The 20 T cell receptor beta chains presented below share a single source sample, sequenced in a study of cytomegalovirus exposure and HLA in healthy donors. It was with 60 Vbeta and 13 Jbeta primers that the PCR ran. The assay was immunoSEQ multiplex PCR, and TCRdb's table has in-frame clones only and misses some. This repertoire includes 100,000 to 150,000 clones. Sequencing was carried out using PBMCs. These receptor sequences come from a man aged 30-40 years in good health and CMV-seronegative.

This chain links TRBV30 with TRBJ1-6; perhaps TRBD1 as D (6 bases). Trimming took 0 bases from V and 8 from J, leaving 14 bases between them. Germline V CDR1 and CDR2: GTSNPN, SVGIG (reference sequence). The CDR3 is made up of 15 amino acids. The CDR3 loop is CAWSVDRTVYSPLHF. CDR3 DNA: TGTGCCTGGAGTGTAGACAGGACGGTATATTCACCCCTCCACTTT.

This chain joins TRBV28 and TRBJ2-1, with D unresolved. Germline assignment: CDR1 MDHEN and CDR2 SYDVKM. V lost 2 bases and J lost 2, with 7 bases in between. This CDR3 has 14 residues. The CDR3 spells CASSLNEAYNEQFF. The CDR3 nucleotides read TGTGCCAGCAGTTTAAACGAGGCCTACAATGAGCAGTTCTTC.

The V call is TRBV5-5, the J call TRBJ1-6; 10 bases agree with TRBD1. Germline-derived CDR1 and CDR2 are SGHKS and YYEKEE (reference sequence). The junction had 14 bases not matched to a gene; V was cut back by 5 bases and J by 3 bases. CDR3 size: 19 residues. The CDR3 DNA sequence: TGTGCCAGCAGTCCGAGGGGACAGGGGACCACCTTCTATAATTCACCCCTCCACTTT. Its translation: CASSPRGQGTTFYNSPLHF.

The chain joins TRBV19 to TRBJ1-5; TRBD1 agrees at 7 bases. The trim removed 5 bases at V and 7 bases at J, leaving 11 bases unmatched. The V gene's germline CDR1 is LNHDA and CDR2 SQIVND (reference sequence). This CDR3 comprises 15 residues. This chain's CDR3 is CASSSQGPPGQPQHF. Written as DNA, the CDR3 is TGTGCCAGTAGTTCACAGGGGCCCCCGGGCCAGCCCCAGCATTTT.

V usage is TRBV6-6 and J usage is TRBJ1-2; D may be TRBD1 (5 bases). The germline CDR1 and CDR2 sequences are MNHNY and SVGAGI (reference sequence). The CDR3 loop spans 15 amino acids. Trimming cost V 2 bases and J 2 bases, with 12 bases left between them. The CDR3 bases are TGTGCCAGCAGTTACGACCGCGGGGGGAACTATGGCTACACCTTC. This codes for CASSYDRGGNYGYTF.

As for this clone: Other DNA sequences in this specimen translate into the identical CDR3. The CDR3 region has the DNA TGTGCCAGCAGTTCCCGGGACAGGGGTTCCTACGAGCAGTACTTC. Its translation is CASSSRDRGSYEQYF. This chain connects TRBV27 to TRBJ2-7, with 10 bases that match TRBD1. This CDR3 region has 15 residues. Trimming removed 4 bases from V and 1 base from J; junction bases left unmatched: 4. CDR1 and CDR2 (germline): MNHEY, SMNVEV (reference sequence).

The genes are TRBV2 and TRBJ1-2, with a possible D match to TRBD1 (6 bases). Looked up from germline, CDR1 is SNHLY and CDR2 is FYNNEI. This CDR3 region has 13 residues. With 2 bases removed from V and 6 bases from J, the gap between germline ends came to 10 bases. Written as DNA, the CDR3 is TGTGCCAGCAGTGAACAGGGGATCCATGGCTACACCTTC. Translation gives CASSEQGIHGYTF. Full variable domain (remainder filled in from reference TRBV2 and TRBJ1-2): EPEVTQTPSHQVTQMGQEVILRCVPISNHLYFYWYRQILGQKVEFLVSFYNNEISEKSEIFDDQFSVERPDGSNFTLKIRSTKLEDSAMYFCASSEQGIHGYTFGSGTRLTVV.

The CDR3 reads CASRSGANVLTF. The CDR3 DNA reads TGTGCCTCTCGCTCTGGGGCCAACGTCCTGACTTTC. The chain joins TRBV28 to TRBJ2-6; no clear D. The CDR3 totals 12 residues. With 11 bases removed from V and 0 bases from J, the gap between germline ends came to 5 bases. CDR1 is MDHEN and CDR2 is SYDVKM in the germline V gene.

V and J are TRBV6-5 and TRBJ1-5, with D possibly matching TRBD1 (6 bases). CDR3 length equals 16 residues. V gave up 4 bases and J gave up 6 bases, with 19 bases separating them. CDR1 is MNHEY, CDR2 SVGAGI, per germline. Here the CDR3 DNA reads TGTGCCAGCAGTTCTCCATCCGCAGGGGTGGCTCAGCCCCAGCATTTT. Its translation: CASSSPSAGVAQPQHF.

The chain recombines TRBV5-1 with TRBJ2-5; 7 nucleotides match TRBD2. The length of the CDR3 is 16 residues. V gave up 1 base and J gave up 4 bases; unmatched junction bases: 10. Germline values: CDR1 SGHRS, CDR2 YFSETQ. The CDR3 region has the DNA TGCGCCAGCAGCTTGAGGTTTGCGGGAGACCGAGAGACCCAGTACTTC. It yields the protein CASSLRFAGDRETQYF.

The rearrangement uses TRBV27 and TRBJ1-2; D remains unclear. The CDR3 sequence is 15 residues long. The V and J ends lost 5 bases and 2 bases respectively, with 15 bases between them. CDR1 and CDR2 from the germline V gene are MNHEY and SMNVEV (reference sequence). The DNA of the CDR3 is TGTGCCAGCAGTGGGAGAGACCCTCGGAACTATGGCTACACCTTC. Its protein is CASSGRDPRNYGYTF.

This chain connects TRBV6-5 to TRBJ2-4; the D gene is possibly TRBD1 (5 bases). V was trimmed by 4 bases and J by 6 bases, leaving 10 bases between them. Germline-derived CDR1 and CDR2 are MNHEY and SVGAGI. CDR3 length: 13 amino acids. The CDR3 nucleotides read TGTGCCAGCAGTTCAGGGCAGGGAAACATTCAGTACTTC. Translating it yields CASSSGQGNIQYF.

Written as DNA, the CDR3 is TGTGCCAGCAGCAGGGGGACTGGAAACACCATATATTTT. Translating gives CASSRGTGNTIYF. The rearrangement joins TRBV6-1 to TRBJ1-3, with TRBD1 identical over 7 bases. Germline V gene sequence: CDR1 MNHNS, CDR2 SASEGT. Trimming removed 6 bases from V and 2 bases from J; junction bases left unmatched: 1. The CDR3 consists of 13 residues.

CDR3 bases: TGTGCCAGCAGCCCTGGGGCGGCAACAACTAATGAAAAACTGTTTTTT. This gives the protein CASSPGAATTNEKLFF. The J gene is TRBJ1-4, the V gene TRBV9, with D possibly being TRBD1 (5 bases). Trimming removed 4 bases at V and 0 bases at J, with 13 bases between. This CDR3 is 16 amino acids long. Per the germline V gene, CDR1 is SGDLS and CDR2 is YYNGEE.

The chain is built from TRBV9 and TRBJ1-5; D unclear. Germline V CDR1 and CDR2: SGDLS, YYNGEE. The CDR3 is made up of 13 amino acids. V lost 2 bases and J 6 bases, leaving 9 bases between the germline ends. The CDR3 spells CASSVEAGQPQHF. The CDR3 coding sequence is TGTGCCAGCAGCGTTGAGGCCGGTCAGCCCCAGCATTTT.

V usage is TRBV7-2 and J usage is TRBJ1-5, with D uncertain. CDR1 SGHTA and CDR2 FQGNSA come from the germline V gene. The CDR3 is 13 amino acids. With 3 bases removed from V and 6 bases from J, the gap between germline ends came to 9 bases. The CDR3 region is CASSFEEGQPQHF. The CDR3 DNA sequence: TGTGCCAGCAGCTTCGAAGAGGGTCAGCCCCAGCATTTT.

As DNA, the CDR3 is TGCAGCGTGCCTCTAGCGGGTGGGCAGTTCTTC. Protein product: CSVPLAGGQFF. The J gene is TRBJ2-1, the V gene TRBV29-1; 8 nucleotides match TRBD2. V lost 6 bases and J lost 12; bases outside the gene matches: 7. Per germline, CDR1 SQVTM and CDR2 ANQGSEA. The CDR3 loop spans 11 amino acids.

This CDR3 reads CASSGTSAGDWTDTQYF. CDR3 coding DNA: TGCGCCAGCAGTGGGACCAGTGCGGGAGATTGGACAGATACGCAGTATTTT. V is TRBV10-2 and J is TRBJ2-3, with 7 bases that match TRBD2. The length of the CDR3 is 17 residues. V was pared by 4 bases and J by 3 bases, with 13 bases of the junction left unmatched. Germline V gene lookup returns CDR1 WSHSY and CDR2 SAAADI.

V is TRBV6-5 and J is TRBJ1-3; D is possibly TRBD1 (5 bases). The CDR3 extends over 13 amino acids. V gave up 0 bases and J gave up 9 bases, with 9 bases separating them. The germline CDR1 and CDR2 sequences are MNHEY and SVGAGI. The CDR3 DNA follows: TGTGCCAGCAGTTACTCACAGCAGGGCACCATATATTTT. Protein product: CASSYSQQGTIYF.

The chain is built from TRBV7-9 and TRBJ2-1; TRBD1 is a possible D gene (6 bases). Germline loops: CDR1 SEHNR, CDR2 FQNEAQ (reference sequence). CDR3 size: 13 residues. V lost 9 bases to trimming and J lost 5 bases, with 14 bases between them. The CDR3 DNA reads TGTGCCAGTGAGGGGGTAGAGGACAATGAGCAGTTCTTC. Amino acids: CASEGVEDNEQFF.